The 23 T cell receptor beta chains listed next were all sequenced from one sample in a study of blood T cell repertoires in COVID-19. Here immunoSEQ multiplex PCR was the method, and the copy in TCRdb shows in-frame clones only, minus some. The table has under 130,000 clones, nearly 90% seen once. The sample taken for sequencing was peripheral blood. The receptor source for this set is a man aged 50 to 59 in a cohort sampled during active COVID-19.

CDR3: CASSFPRTTRDEQFF. The CDR3 DNA sequence: TGTGCCAGCAGCTTCCCTCGGACTACCCGGGATGAGCAGTTCTTC. The chain has TRBV11-3 and TRBJ2-1; maybe TRBD2 (6 bases). CDR1 is SGHNT, CDR2 YENEEA, per germline. The CDR3 runs to 15 residues. V gave up 3 bases and J gave up 8 bases, with 17 bases separating them. The complete variable domain, with remaining parts taken from reference TRBV11-3 and TRBJ2-1, reads EAGVVQSPRYKIIEKKQPVAFWCNPISGHNTLYWYLQNLGQGPELLIRYENEEAVDDSQLPKDRFSAERLKGVDSTLKIQPAELGDSAVYLCASSFPRTTRDEQFFGPGTRLTVL.

This chain uses TRBV2 with TRBJ1-1; a weak D match, TRBD1 (6 bases). This CDR3 comprises 15 residues. CDR1 and CDR2 from the germline V gene are SNHLY and FYNNEI. V dropped 6 bases and J dropped 2 bases, with 16 bases sitting between them. CDR3 residues: CASSGRDMVNTEAFF. In DNA, the CDR3 is TGTGCCAGCAGCGGACGGGACATGGTAAACACTGAAGCTTTCTTT.

This chain uses TRBV24-1 with TRBJ1-5, with 9 positions matching TRBD1. The CDR3 has 15 residues. CDR1 KGHDR and CDR2 SFDVKD come from the germline V gene. J was trimmed by 5 bases and V by 1 base; bases with no gene match: 2. CDR3 DNA: TGTGCCACCAGTGATTTATGGGACAGGGATCAGCCCCAGCATTTT. The encoded protein is CATSDLWDRDQPQHF.

This chain joins TRBV11-2 and TRBJ2-1; TRBD2 might be the D (6 bases). The germline V gene has CDR1 SGHAT and CDR2 FQNNGV. V was cut by 1 base and J by 9 bases, with 13 bases left in between. The CDR3 has 14 amino acids. The CDR3 spells CASSLGGTGGEQFF. The CDR3 bases are TGTGCCAGCAGCTTAGGAGGGACCGGGGGTGAGCAGTTCTTC. The full variable domain, rest sourced from reference TRBV11-2 and TRBJ2-1, is EAGVAQSPRYKIIEKRQSVAFWCNPISGHATLYWYQQILGQGPKLLIQFQNNGVVDDSQLPKDRFSAERLKGVDSTLKIQPAKLEDSAVYLCASSLGGTGGEQFFGPGTRLTVL.

The chain uses TRBV6-5 and TRBJ1-2; 9 nucleotides agree with TRBD1. The germline V gene has CDR1 MNHEY and CDR2 SVGAGI. V was clipped by 6 bases and J by 6 bases; unmatched bases: 8. This CDR3 contains 14 residues. In DNA, the CDR3 is TGTGCCAGCAGACTCTCGGGACAGGGAAATGGCTACACCTTC. The encoded protein is CASRLSGQGNGYTF.

The chain joins TRBV7-3 to TRBJ2-1, with D maybe TRBD2 (5 bases). This CDR3 is built from 13 residues. CDR1 and CDR2 (germline): SGHTA, FQGTGA. V was trimmed by 2 bases and J by 10 bases, leaving 12 bases between them. The CDR3 DNA follows: TGTGCCAGCAGCTTAGGTCATGCGGGCGAGCAGTTCTTC. This gives the protein CASSLGHAGEQFF.

The chain links TRBV19 to TRBJ1-4; D might be TRBD1 (5 bases). Per the germline V gene, CDR1 is LNHDA and CDR2 is SQIVND (reference sequence). V gave up 5 bases and J gave up 7 bases, with 17 bases separating them. This CDR3 contains 15 residues. For the CDR3, the DNA is TGTGCCAGTAGTCTCGGCCCCGGGGGGGGTGAAAAACTGTTTTTT. This translates into CASSLGPGGGEKLFF.

J is TRBJ2-4 and V is TRBV2; 11 bases line up with TRBD2. V lost 1 base to trimming and J lost 3 bases; unmatched junction nucleotides: 2. Germline CDR1 SNHLY, CDR2 FYNNEI. This CDR3 is 16 amino acids long. The CDR3 DNA sequence: TGTGCCAGCAGTGAAGGTCTAGCGGGGGGCAAAAACATTCAGTACTTC. Its translation is CASSEGLAGGKNIQYF. Variable domain in full (rest from reference TRBV2 and TRBJ2-4): EPEVTQTPSHQVTQMGQEVILRCVPISNHLYFYWYRQILGQKVEFLVSFYNNEISEKSEIFDDQFSVERPDGSNFTLKIRSTKLEDSAMYFCASSEGLAGGKNIQYFGAGTRLSVL.

This chain joins TRBV12-3 or TRBV12-4 and TRBJ1-6; D may be TRBD1 (5 bases). This CDR3 spans 12 amino acids. The V and J ends lost 6 bases and 9 bases respectively, with 9 bases between them. The CDR3 here is CASSLRGSPLHF. CDR3 DNA sequence: TGTGCCAGCAGCTTAAGGGGTTCACCCCTCCACTTT.

V gene TRBV28 combines with J gene TRBJ2-3, with 8 bases aligning to TRBD2. This CDR3 has 15 amino acids. With 7 bases clipped from V and 5 bases from J, the junction kept 11 bases outside the gene matches. The germline V gene has CDR1 MDHEN and CDR2 SYDVKM. The CDR3 protein is CASTPIPRGGDTQYF. CDR3 sequence (DNA): TGTGCCAGCACGCCCATCCCTCGGGGGGGAGATACGCAGTATTTT.

The J gene is TRBJ1-5, the V gene TRBV27; 8 nucleotides agree with TRBD1. CDR3 length: 16 residues. With 5 bases clipped from V and 2 bases from J, the junction kept 8 bases outside the gene matches. Germline V gene lookup returns CDR1 MNHEY and CDR2 SMNVEV (reference sequence). CDR3 nucleotide sequence: TGTGCCAGCAGTACCGTTGGACAGGGCGGCAATCAGCCCCAGCATTTT. It codes for CASSTVGQGGNQPQHF.

V is TRBV28 and J is TRBJ2-2, with 12 bases lining up with TRBD2. This CDR3 region has 20 residues. The germline V gene has CDR1 MDHEN and CDR2 SYDVKM. V lost 4 bases and J lost 2; bases outside the gene matches: 14. CDR3: CASSSTRPRLAGANTGELFF. CDR3 in DNA: TGTGCCAGCAGTTCCACCCGGCCCAGACTAGCGGGGGCAAACACCGGGGAGCTGTTTTTT.

The rearrangement uses TRBV11-1 and TRBJ2-7; a possible D gene is TRBD1 (6 bases). Germline CDR1 reads SGHAT; CDR2 reads FQDESV (reference sequence). Trimming took 4 bases from V and 1 from J, leaving 8 bases between them. The CDR3 length is 13 residues. The CDR3 DNA follows: TGTGCCAGCAGCTCCCAGGGGTCCTACGAGCAGTACTTC. Protein product: CASSSQGSYEQYF.

This clone has a handful of counts. The rearrangement links TRBV25-1 to TRBJ2-5, with D tentatively TRBD2 (6 bases). In germline, CDR1 is MGHDK, CDR2 SYGVNS. The CDR3 length is 16 residues. V was shortened by 2 bases and J by 2 bases, with 15 bases between the two germline ends. The CDR3 is CASSEGGGREQETQYF. Written as DNA, the CDR3 is TGTGCCAGCAGTGAAGGAGGAGGACGGGAGCAAGAGACCCAGTACTTC.

The chain combines TRBV7-2 with TRBJ2-7; 9 bases map to TRBD2. Germline CDR1 SGHTA, CDR2 FQGNSA. CDR3 length equals 13 residues. Trimming took 4 bases from V and 7 from J; bases not matched to a gene: 5. The CDR3 DNA sequence: TGTGCCAGCAGCTCGCCGGGACTAGCAGAGCAGTACTTC. Its protein is CASSSPGLAEQYF.

The DNA for the CDR3 is TGTGCCAGCAGCGACGGACTAGCGCGTGAGACCCAGTACTTC. This translates into CASSDGLARETQYF. This rearrangement joins TRBV7-9 to TRBJ2-5; 9 bases match TRBD2. V shed 5 bases and J 5 bases; nucleotides not matched to a gene: 6. CDR1 and CDR2 (germline): SEHNR, FQNEAQ (reference sequence). This CDR3 comprises 14 residues.

This chain connects TRBV5-1 to TRBJ2-3, with 7 bases aligning to TRBD1. Germline CDR1 SGHRS, CDR2 YFSETQ. The CDR3 contains 15 residues. The trim removed 4 bases at V and 4 bases at J, leaving 9 bases unmatched. The CDR3 DNA reads as TGCGCCAGCAGCCGCTCCACAGGGGACGCAGATACGCAGTATTTT. Encoded protein: CASSRSTGDADTQYF.

DNA for the CDR3: TGTGCCAGTAGCCCGGACTTCTCTCGGGATACGCAGTATTTT. Translated, it gives CASSPDFSRDTQYF. The V call is TRBV19, the J call TRBJ2-3, with D possibly TRBD2 on 5 matching bases. This CDR3 region has 14 residues. The ends were cut back, 6 bases at V and 6 bases at J, with 16 bases in the middle. Germline-derived CDR1 and CDR2 are LNHDA and SQIVND (reference sequence).

The CDR3 reads CASSQDPAGGYTF. Written as DNA, the CDR3 is TGTGCCAGCAGCCAAGATCCAGCGGGCGGCTACACCTTC. The rearrangement joins TRBV4-2 to TRBJ1-2; D is uncertain. Germline values: CDR1 LGHNA, CDR2 YNFKEQ. V shed 0 bases and J shed 8 bases, with 10 bases lying between them. This CDR3 contains 13 residues.

This clone has a handful of counts. This chain joins TRBV5-1 and TRBJ2-1; D call uncertain. Deletions cut 4 bases from V and 6 bases from J, with 8 bases between. The V gene's germline CDR1 is SGHRS and CDR2 YFSETQ. The CDR3 loop spans 12 amino acids. This chain's CDR3 is CASSTYLNEQFF. The CDR3 DNA reads as TGCGCCAGCAGCACCTACCTCAATGAGCAGTTCTTC.

This clone showed up just once. This chain uses TRBV11-1 with TRBJ1-2; 8 bases align to TRBD1. Germline V gene sequence: CDR1 SGHAT, CDR2 FQDESV (reference sequence). J gave up 13 bases and V 5 bases, and 12 bases lay outside the gene matches. The CDR3 totals 13 residues. CDR3 loop: CASSPQGQAASTF. The CDR3 DNA follows: TGTGCCAGCAGCCCGCAGGGACAGGCCGCTAGCACCTTC.

The V call is TRBV2, the J call TRBJ2-1; perhaps TRBD1 as D (6 bases). Per the germline V gene, CDR1 is SNHLY and CDR2 is FYNNEI. Trimming cost V 1 base and J 2 bases, with 15 bases left between them. This CDR3 has 17 residues. The CDR3 protein is CASSEVNNRVTYNEQFF. Here the CDR3 DNA reads TGTGCCAGCAGTGAAGTGAACAACAGGGTTACCTACAATGAGCAGTTCTTC.

For the CDR3, the DNA is TGTGCCAGCAGTAAACAGGGACGGACTGGGGCCAACGTCCTGACTTTC. Protein product: CASSKQGRTGANVLTF. The genes are TRBV5-6 and TRBJ2-6; D might be TRBD1 (6 bases). Germline V gene sequence: CDR1 SGHDT, CDR2 YYEEEE. The CDR3 extends over 16 amino acids. Trimming took off 5 bases at V and 2 bases at J, with 14 bases between the two ends. The variable domain in full, with the rest retrieved from reference TRBV5-6 and TRBJ2-6, is DAGVTQSPTHLIKTRGQQVTLRCSPKSGHDTVSWYQQALGQGPQFIFQYYEEEERQRGNFPDRFSGHQFPNYSSELNVNALLLGDSALYLCASSKQGRTGANVLTFGAGSRLTVL.